These 15 T cell receptor beta chains originate from one sample sequenced in a study of blood T cell repertoires in COVID-19. The table came from immunoSEQ multiplex PCR; TCRdb's copy has only in-frame clones and leaves some out. Of some 28,000 clones in the sample, about 87% were seen once. Source material: peripheral blood. The receptors were sampled from a man in his 70s with active COVID-19.

The chain links TRBV4-3 to TRBJ2-7, with 7 bases matching TRBD1. The CDR3 spans 13 residues. The J segment lost 6 bases and the V segment lost 5 bases, leaving 7 bases of the junction unmatched. CDR1 and CDR2 (germline): LGHNA, YSLEER. The CDR3 DNA reads as TGCGCCAGCAGCTACGACAGGGACCGCGAGCAGTACTTC. Translation: CASSYDRDREQYF.

DNA for the CDR3: TGTGCCATCAGTGACTCGGGACAGTACAATGAGCAGTTCTTC. This codes for CAISDSGQYNEQFF. The chain has TRBV10-3 and TRBJ2-1; 7 positions agree with TRBD1. With V trimmed by 3 bases and J by 4 bases, 3 bases remained unmatched. The CDR3 spans 14 residues. Germline lookup yields CDR1 ENHRY and CDR2 SYGVKD.

The J gene is TRBJ2-5, the V gene TRBV19; TRBD1 agrees at 7 bases. The CDR3 loop spans 15 amino acids. Unmatched junction bases numbered 6, after V lost 4 bases and J lost 1 base. Looked up from germline, CDR1 is LNHDA and CDR2 is SQIVND (reference sequence). This CDR3 is CASSNPYRGQETQYF. CDR3 sequence (DNA): TGTGCCAGTAGTAACCCCTACAGGGGCCAAGAGACCCAGTACTTC.

The CDR3 spells CASSSGTVHEKLFF. In DNA form, the CDR3 reads TGTGCCAGCAGCTCCGGGACAGTTCATGAAAAACTGTTTTTT. The chain recombines TRBV28 with TRBJ1-4, with 7 bases aligning to TRBD1. Germline CDR1 and CDR2: MDHEN and SYDVKM. The CDR3 consists of 14 residues. V was pared by 6 bases and J by 6 bases, with 7 bases of the junction left unmatched. The full variable domain, completed using reference TRBV28 and TRBJ1-4, is DVKVTQSSRYLVKRTGEKVFLECVQDMDHENMFWYRQDPGLGLRLIYFSYDVKMKEKGDIPEGYSVSREKKERFSLILESASTNQTSMYLCASSSGTVHEKLFFGSGTQLSVL.

This rearrangement joins TRBV7-9 to TRBJ1-3, with 7 bases that match TRBD1. V was clipped by 4 bases and J by 0 bases; unmatched bases: 3. CDR1 SEHNR and CDR2 FQNEAQ come from the germline V gene (reference sequence). There are 15 residues in the CDR3. CDR3 region: CASSWGQFSGNTIYF. The DNA of the CDR3 is TGTGCCAGCAGCTGGGGACAGTTCTCTGGAAACACCATATATTTT.

The V call is TRBV18, the J call TRBJ1-1; D ambiguous. CDR1 is KGHSH, CDR2 LQKENI, per germline. This CDR3 is built from 15 residues. The V end was cut by 2 bases, the J end by 2 bases, with 12 bases between. The CDR3 here is CASSPSLTTNTEAFF. The CDR3 nucleotides are TGTGCCAGCTCACCAAGTTTGACAACTAACACTGAAGCTTTCTTT.

This chain joins TRBV6-5 and TRBJ2-5; TRBD2 might be the D (6 bases). Germline V lookup: CDR1 MNHEY, CDR2 SVGAGI. Trimming stripped 7 bases from V and 7 bases from J, with 16 bases between. The CDR3 is 13 amino acids. CDR3 nucleotides: TGTGCCAGCATGGGGTTAGGGACTTTGACCCAGTACTTC. Encoded protein: CASMGLGTLTQYF.

The chain recombines TRBV9 with TRBJ2-1; 7 nucleotides agree with TRBD2. In germline, CDR1 is SGDLS, CDR2 YYNGEE. The CDR3 spans 16 residues. V dropped 0 bases and J dropped 4; count of bases not matched to a gene: 7. The CDR3 DNA sequence: TGTGCCAGCAGCGTAGCTGGCGGGGGACCGTACAATGAGCAGTTCTTC. It specifies CASSVAGGGPYNEQFF.

The genes are TRBV5-1 and TRBJ1-2; a weak D match, TRBD1 (5 bases). The CDR3 spans 14 residues. V shed 0 bases and J shed 8 bases, with 14 bases lying between them. CDR1 and CDR2 (germline): SGHRS, YFSETQ. CDR3 residues: CASSLDQRGGGYTF. Here the CDR3 DNA reads TGCGCCAGCAGCTTGGATCAGAGGGGAGGGGGCTACACCTTC. Drawing the rest from reference TRBV5-1 and TRBJ1-2, the complete variable domain is KAGVTQTPRYLIKTRGQQVTLSCSPISGHRSVSWYQQTPGQGLQFLFEYFSETQRNKGNFPGRFSGRQFSNSRSEMNVSTLELGDSALYLCASSLDQRGGGYTFGSGTRLTVV.

J is TRBJ2-5 and V is TRBV7-3; TRBD2 is a possible D gene (5 bases). V was cut by 5 bases and J by 3 bases, with 10 bases left in between. The CDR3 runs 13 residues. CDR1 and CDR2 from the germline V gene are SGHTA and FQGTGA. CDR3 DNA: TGTGCCAGCAGCCCCAGCGGAGAAGAGACCCAGTACTTC. This encodes CASSPSGEETQYF.

The chain carries TRBV28 and TRBJ1-2; a possible D gene is TRBD1 (5 bases). Germline loops: CDR1 MDHEN, CDR2 SYDVKM. V was cut by 10 bases and J by 1 base, with 10 bases left in between. This CDR3 region has 12 residues. The CDR3 sequence: CATLGDNYGYTF. The CDR3 bases are TGTGCCACTTTAGGGGATAACTATGGCTACACCTTC.

This chain joins TRBV28 and TRBJ2-7; a weak D match, TRBD1 (5 bases). V was clipped by 5 bases and J by 2 bases, with 19 bases between them. The CDR3 sequence is 16 residues long. Germline CDR1 MDHEN, CDR2 SYDVKM. The DNA for the CDR3 is TGTGCCAGCAGTACCCCATTAGTAGGGGATGCCTACGAGCAGTACTTC. Translating it yields CASSTPLVGDAYEQYF.

This clone was counted between two and nine times. The rearrangement links TRBV29-1 to TRBJ2-2, with D perhaps matching TRBD1 (5 bases). Trimming pared 3 bases from V and 0 bases from J, leaving 11 bases between. Germline V CDR1 and CDR2: SQVTM, ANQGSEA. This CDR3 region has 15 residues. CDR3 in amino acids: CSVDGRASNTGELFF. The CDR3 nucleotides are TGCAGCGTTGATGGCAGGGCCTCGAACACCGGGGAGCTGTTTTTT.

The rearrangement links TRBV29-1 to TRBJ2-7; 9 nucleotides agree with TRBD1. The trim removed 4 bases at V and 3 bases at J, leaving 4 bases unmatched. Germline V gives CDR1 SQVTM, CDR2 ANQGSEA. The CDR3 spans 13 residues. This CDR3 reads CSVAQGARYEQYF. The DNA of the CDR3 is TGCAGCGTTGCACAGGGGGCTCGCTACGAGCAGTACTTC.

The rearrangement joins TRBV27 to TRBJ2-7; a weak D match, TRBD2 (5 bases). V lost 2 bases and J 0 bases, leaving 5 bases between the germline ends. This CDR3 region has 13 residues. CDR1 and CDR2 from the germline V gene are MNHEY and SMNVEV (reference sequence). The CDR3 region has the DNA TGTGCCAGCAGTTTACGGGACTCCTACGAGCAGTACTTC. This gives the protein CASSLRDSYEQYF.